This TCR beta chain was sequenced during a study of T-cell memory formation after mild COVID-19. General study points: There was a balanced CD4/CD8 profile in clones contracting day 15 to 85, and later expanders leaned CD4+.

Regarding this clonotype: No antigen is known for it.

The CDR3 sequence is 14 residues long. Germline V gene data show CDR1 as SEHNR and CDR2 as FQNEAQ (reference sequence). Trimming stripped 4 bases from V and 0 bases from J, with 9 bases between. After 5'RACE with constant-segment primers, TCR alpha and TCR beta cDNA libraries carrying sample barcodes and UMIs were obtained. TCRdb recomputed calls from the 5' RACE reads with MiXCR, one row per CDR3 protein. The sample lists 300,000 to 400,000 distinct CDR3 sequences, around 15% occurring once. The TCR originated in a man aged 18 to 29 who had mild COVID-19 (a few samples of this study predate the infection). Cell type and time point are not known. The V gene is TRBV7-9, the J gene TRBJ1-1, with D hard to call. Specimen: PBMCs or a T cell subset sorted from them (not recorded which). The CDR3 DNA follows: TGTGCCAGCAGCTCCCTTAACATGAACACTGAAGCTTTCTTT. This sequence encodes CASSSLNMNTEAFF. Full variable domain (missing parts from reference TRBV7-9 and TRBJ1-1): DTGVSQNPRHKITKRGQNVTFRCDPISEHNRLYWYRQTLGQGPEFLTYFQNEAQLEKSRLLSDRFSAERPKGSFSTLEIQRTEQGDSAMYLCASSSLNMNTEAFFGQGTRLTVV.